This entry features one T cell receptor (beta chain) sequence. The antigen is undetermined. The investigators made TCR beta cDNA from around 540 ng total RNA, using a constant-region primer. It was through three nested multiplex PCR rounds of slightly modified ARM-PCR that TCR beta libraries arose. Both of the initial two PCR rounds ran for about 11 cycles and employed TRBV1-TRBV30 forward primers alongside a C-beta reverse primer. A single record per CDR3 protein comes from TCRdb applying MiXCR to the multiplex PCR reads. The sample holds 300,000 to 400,000 distinct CDR3 sequences; 65% are singletons and the top ten take approximately 9%. Blood RNA came from unsorted whole blood; germline DNA was also extracted. The source of the sample is a study of tumor-infiltrating lymphocytes in primary liver carcinoma. General study findings and limits: Tumor-adjacent and tumor-blood pairs displayed less overlap than did pairs of tumor regions.

The CDR3 is made up of 13 amino acids. With 5 bases removed from V and 2 bases from J, the gap between germline ends came to 10 bases. Looked up from germline, CDR1 is SGHRS and CDR2 is YFSETQ. The specimen sequenced was peripheral blood. J is TRBJ2-5 and V is TRBV5-1; D may be TRBD1 or TRBD2 (5 bases each). This receptor was obtained from a man between 35 and 55 years old with primary liver carcinoma and hepatitis B virus infection. The DNA for the CDR3 is TGCGCCAGCAGAAGGGACGTACAAGAGACCCAGTACTTC. It encodes CASRRDVQETQYF.